Each of the 3 T cell receptor beta chains below was sequenced from the same sample in a study of blood T cell repertoires in COVID-19. Assay: immunoSEQ multiplex PCR; the TCRdb copy retains only in-frame clones and omits some. The repertoire has fewer than 200,000 clones, roughly nine tenths of them found once; the top ten carry about 20%. Sequencing input: peripheral blood. These TCRs come from a man between 65 and 79 years old with active or convalescent COVID-19.

This clone was observed a handful of times. This sample also contains other DNA sequences that code for the same CDR3. The chain links TRBV6-5 to TRBJ1-6, with 10 nucleotides matching TRBD1. The germline CDR1 and CDR2 sequences are MNHEY and SVGAGI. This CDR3 is built from 13 residues. V lost 6 bases to trimming and J lost 9 bases; unmatched junction nucleotides: 2. The CDR3 loop is CASSRDRGSPLHF. The CDR3 bases are TGTGCCAGCAGCCGGGACAGGGGTTCACCCCTCCACTTT.

The chain combines TRBV27 with TRBJ1-4; the match to TRBD1 covers 9 bases. CDR1 and CDR2 (germline): MNHEY, SMNVEV (reference sequence). CDR3 length: 13 residues. The trim removed 8 bases at V and 7 bases at J, leaving 5 bases unmatched. CDR3 coding DNA: TGTGCCAGCGGGCGGGACAGGGCTGAAAAACTGTTTTTT. This codes for CASGRDRAEKLFF. Full variable domain (outside the CDR3, taken from reference TRBV27 and TRBJ1-4): EAQVTQNPRYLITVTGKKLTVTCSQNMNHEYMSWYRQDPGLGLRQIYYSMNVEVTDKGDVPEGYKVSRKEKRNFPLILESPSPNQTSLYFCASGRDRAEKLFFGSGTQLSVL.

The rearrangement uses TRBV7-8 and TRBJ1-5; tentatively, D is TRBD1 (6 bases). In germline, CDR1 is SGHVS, CDR2 FQNEAQ. V lost 6 bases and J 3 bases, leaving 15 bases between the germline ends. CDR3 length equals 15 residues. The CDR3 sequence is CASSSQGNANQPQHF. The CDR3, as DNA: TGTGCCAGCAGTTCCCAGGGGAACGCCAATCAGCCCCAGCATTTT.